This TCR beta chain came from a study of post-analysis software for immune sequencing data. For this clonotype: What it binds is not known.

The study's findings and limits: There were five or six TRBV segments more frequent in patients than controls, and TRBV5-6, TRBV5-1 and TRBV20-1 were among them. Strong co-clustering by F measure was evident for samples that had been prepared in the same batch.

TCR beta cDNA libraries had unique molecular identifiers. TCRdb independently ran MiXCR on the PCR reads; one entry per CDR3 protein. Of hundreds of thousands of distinct CDR3 sequences listed, 59% are singletons. Germline V lookup: CDR1 SGHTA, CDR2 FQGNSA. CDR3 length: 15 residues. The V segment lost 5 bases and the J segment 5 bases; nucleotides outside the gene matches: 11. The TCR comes from a girl aged 2-10 years with multiple sclerosis. The chain uses TRBV7-2 and TRBJ2-5, with 7 positions matching TRBD2. Sequenced input: blood. The CDR3 DNA sequence: TGTGCCAGCAGCACCTGGCGGGGGTCGGGGGAGACCCAGTACTTC. Translating it yields CASSTWRGSGETQYF. Drawing the rest from reference TRBV7-2 and TRBJ2-5, the complete variable domain is GAGVSQSPSNKVTEKGKDVELRCDPISGHTALYWYRQSLGQGLEFLIYFQGNSAPDKSGLPSDRFSAERTGGSVSTLTIQRTQQEDSAVYLCASSTWRGSGETQYFGPGTRLLVL.